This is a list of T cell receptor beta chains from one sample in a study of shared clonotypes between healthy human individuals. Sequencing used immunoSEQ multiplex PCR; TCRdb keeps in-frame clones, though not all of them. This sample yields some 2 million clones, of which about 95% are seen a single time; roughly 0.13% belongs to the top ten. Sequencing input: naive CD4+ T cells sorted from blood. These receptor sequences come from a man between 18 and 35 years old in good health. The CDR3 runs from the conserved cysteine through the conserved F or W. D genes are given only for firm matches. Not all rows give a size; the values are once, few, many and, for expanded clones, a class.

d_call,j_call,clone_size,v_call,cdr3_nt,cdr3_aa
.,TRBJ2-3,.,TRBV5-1,TGCGCCAGCAGCTTGGAAAGCCGGGGCACAGATACGCAGTATTTT,CASSLESRGTDTQYF
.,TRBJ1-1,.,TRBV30,TGTGCCTGGAGGGTGAGGGGAGTGGGCACTGAAGCTTTCTTT,CAWRVRGVGTEAFF
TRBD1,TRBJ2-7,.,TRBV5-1,TGCGCCAGCAGCTTGGCGGGACAGGGCATATCGGACTCCTACGAGCAGTACTTC,CASSLAGQGISDSYEQYF
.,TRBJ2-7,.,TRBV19,TGTGCCAGTAGTGCGACATCCTACGAGCAGTACTTC,CASSATSYEQYF
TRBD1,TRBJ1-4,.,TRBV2,TGTGCCAGCAGGAAGACAGGGGTCCTTGATAATGAAAAACTGTTTTTT,CASRKTGVLDNEKLFF
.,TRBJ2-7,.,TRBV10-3,TGTGCCATCAGTGAGGAAGCAGGAATCTCCTACGAGCAGTACTTC,CAISEEAGISYEQYF
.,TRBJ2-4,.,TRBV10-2,TGCGCCAGCAGTGAAGTAAAAAAGAGAGAAAACATTCAGTACTTC,CASSEVKKRENIQYF
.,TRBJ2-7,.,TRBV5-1,TGCGCCAGCAGCTTGGGACCCATAAGCTCCTACGAGCAGTACTTC,CASSLGPISSYEQYF
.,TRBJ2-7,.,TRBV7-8,TGTGCCAGCAGCTTCGGCTCATCCTCCTACGAGCAGTACTTC,CASSFGSSSYEQYF
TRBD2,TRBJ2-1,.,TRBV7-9,TGTGCCAGCAGCTTAGCGCGTGGACTAGCGGGAGGGTCGGACAATGAGCAGTTCTTC,CASSLARGLAGGSDNEQFF
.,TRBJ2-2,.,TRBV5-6,TGTGCCAGCAGCTTTGGGGGGCTTGGCACCGGGGAGCTGTTTTTT,CASSFGGLGTGELFF
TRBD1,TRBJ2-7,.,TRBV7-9,TGTGCCAGCAGCTTAGGAGACAGGGTAAGCGAGCAGTACTTC,CASSLGDRVSEQYF
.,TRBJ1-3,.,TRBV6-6,TGTGCCAGCACCATCAGGGACACCATATATTTT,CASTIRDTIYF
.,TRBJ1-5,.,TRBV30,TGTGCCTGGACCCACGGGACTCCTAGCAATCAGCCCCAGCATTTT,CAWTHGTPSNQPQHF
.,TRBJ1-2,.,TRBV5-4,TGTGCCAGCAGCTCGGGGTACGGAGACGGGTATGGCTACACCTTC,CASSSGYGDGYGYTF
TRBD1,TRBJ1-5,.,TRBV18,TGTGCCAGCTCCCAAAGGGACAGGCAGCCCCAGCATTTT,CASSQRDRQPQHF
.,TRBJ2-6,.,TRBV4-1,TGCGCCAGCGCTCGGGTGGGGACCTCTGGGGCCAACGTCCTGACTTTC,CASARVGTSGANVLTF
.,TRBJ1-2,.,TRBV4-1,TGCGCCAGCAGCCAAGAGGGGTCAATCTATGGCTACACCTTC,CASSQEGSIYGYTF
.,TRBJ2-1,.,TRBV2,TGTGCCAGCACCCGTCAGGAGAGCTCCTACAATGAGCAGTTCTTC,CASTRQESSYNEQFF
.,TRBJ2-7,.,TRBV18,TGTGCCAGCTCGCCTACACCGAGCTCCTACGAGCAGTACTTC,CASSPTPSSYEQYF
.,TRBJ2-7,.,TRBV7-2,TGTGCCAGCAGCTCCCCGGACGGAGCGCGCGGGCAGTACTTC,CASSSPDGARGQYF
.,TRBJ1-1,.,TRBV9,TGTGCCAGCAGCGCACTAGGACAGTACACTGAAGCTTTCTTT,CASSALGQYTEAFF
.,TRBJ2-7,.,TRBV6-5,TGTGCCAGCCGTGGAGAGGGTGGGGATTACGAGCAGTACTTC,CASRGEGGDYEQYF
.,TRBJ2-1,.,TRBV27,TGTGCCAGCAGTTTAACAGCCCGAATTCTTAATGAGCAGTTCTTC,CASSLTARILNEQFF
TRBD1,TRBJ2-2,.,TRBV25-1,TGTGCCAGCAGTGCGACAGGGGGCGCGGTCGGGGAGCTGTTTTTT,CASSATGGAVGELFF
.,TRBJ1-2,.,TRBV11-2,TGTGCCAGCAGCTTAGCCCGGGACGTCCCAAACTATGGCTACACCTTC,CASSLARDVPNYGYTF
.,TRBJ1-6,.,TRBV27,TGTGCCAGCAGTTTATCGGGAGGAATAGGGAGCTCCTATAATTCACCCCTCCACTTT,CASSLSGGIGSSYNSPLHF
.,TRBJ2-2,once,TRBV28,TGTGCCAGCAGTTCGGACAGCGAGAGAACCGGGGAGCTGTTTTTT,CASSSDSERTGELFF
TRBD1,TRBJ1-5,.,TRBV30,TGTGCCTGGAGTACCAGGGGGTATAGCAATCAGCCCCAGCATTTT,CAWSTRGYSNQPQHF
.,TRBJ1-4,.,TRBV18,TGTGCCAGCTCACCTCAGACGATGCAGGCGAATGAAAAACTGTTTTTT,CASSPQTMQANEKLFF
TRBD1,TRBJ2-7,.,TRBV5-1,TGCGCCAGCAGTTTACAGGGGGCGCAGAGGGAGCAGTACTTC,CASSLQGAQREQYF
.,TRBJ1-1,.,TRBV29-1,TGCAGCGGGTCAGCAGCCAACACTGAAGCTTTCTTT,CSGSAANTEAFF
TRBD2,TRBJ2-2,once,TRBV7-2,TGTGCCAGCAGCTTGGCGGGGGCCGGGGAGCTGTTTTTT,CASSLAGAGELFF
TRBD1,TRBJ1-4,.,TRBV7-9,TGTGCCAGCAGCCCGACAGGGCATGTGGGGGAAAAACTGTTTTTT,CASSPTGHVGEKLFF
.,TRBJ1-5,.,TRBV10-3,TGTGCCATCAGTGAGACAGGACAACTATCGGCCCAGCATTTT,CAISETGQLSAQHF
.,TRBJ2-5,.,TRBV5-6,TGTGCCAGCAGCTTGGACAGAAGAGAGACCCAGTACTTC,CASSLDRRETQYF
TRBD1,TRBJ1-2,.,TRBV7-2,TGTGCCAGCAGCCCTGGACAGGGTTACTATGGCTACACCTTC,CASSPGQGYYGYTF
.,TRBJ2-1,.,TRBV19,TGTGCCAGTAGTATAGACCGACAGCTTGCCCATGAGCAGTTCTTC,CASSIDRQLAHEQFF
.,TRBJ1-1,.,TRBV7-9,TGTGCCAGCAGCTTACGAACTCTGAACACTGAAGCTTTCTTT,CASSLRTLNTEAFF
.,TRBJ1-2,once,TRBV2,TGTGCCAGCAGTGACCCGGCGGAGGGCGGCTACACCTTC,CASSDPAEGGYTF
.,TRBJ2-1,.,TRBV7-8,TGTGCCAGCAGCTTAGAGCAGGGTCGCGACAATGAGCAGTTCTTC,CASSLEQGRDNEQFF
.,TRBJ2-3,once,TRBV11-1,TGTGCCAGCAGCTCCACTTCCAGGGTAGATACGCAGTATTTT,CASSSTSRVDTQYF
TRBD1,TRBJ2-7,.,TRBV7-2,TGTGCCAGCAGCTTCGGACAGGGATCCTACGAGCAGTACTTC,CASSFGQGSYEQYF
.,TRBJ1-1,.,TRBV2,TGTGCCAGCAGGGGGGCGACAGGACCGAACACTGAAGCTTTCTTT,CASRGATGPNTEAFF
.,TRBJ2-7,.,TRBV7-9,TGTGCTAGCAGCCTGAACCCATCCTACGAGCAGTACTTC,CASSLNPSYEQYF
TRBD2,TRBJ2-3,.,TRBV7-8,TGTGCCAGCAGCTTTTTCGGGAGGGAGGATACGCAGTATTTT,CASSFFGREDTQYF
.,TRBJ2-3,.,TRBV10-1,TGCGCCAGCAGTACAGGACAGCTCACAGATACGCAGTATTTT,CASSTGQLTDTQYF
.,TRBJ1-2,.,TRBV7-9,TGTGCCAGCAGCCCCGGGTGGGCAGAAGCTAACTATGGCTACACCTTC,CASSPGWAEANYGYTF
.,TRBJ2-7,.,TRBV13,TGTGCCAGCAGCTTAGACGGCAGGGCCTACGAGCAGTACTTC,CASSLDGRAYEQYF
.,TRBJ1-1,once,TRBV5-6,TGTGCCAGCAGATACGGGCTGTTGAACACTGAAGCTTTCTTT,CASRYGLLNTEAFF
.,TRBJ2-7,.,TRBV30,TGTGCCTGGATCAACCTGCGGGAGCAGTACTTC,CAWINLREQYF
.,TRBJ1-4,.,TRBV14,TGTGCCAGCAGTCCTTTTGGACAATCTATTGAAAAACTGTTTTTT,CASSPFGQSIEKLFF
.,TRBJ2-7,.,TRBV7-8,TGTGCCAGCAGCTTAGGTTCAGGGTTTGGCGAGCAGTACTTC,CASSLGSGFGEQYF
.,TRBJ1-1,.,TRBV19,TGTGCCAGTAGTATAGGCGCAGCCAGCATGAACACTGAAGCTTTCTTT,CASSIGAASMNTEAFF
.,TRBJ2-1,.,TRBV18,TGTGCCAGCTCACCCTCGGTGATGAATGAGCAGTTCTTC,CASSPSVMNEQFF
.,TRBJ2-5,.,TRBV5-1,TGCGCCAGCAGCTTGTGGCAGGGTCAAGAGACCCAGTACTTC,CASSLWQGQETQYF
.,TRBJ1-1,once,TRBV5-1,TGCGCCAGCAGAAATACAGGGAACACTGAAGCTTTCTTT,CASRNTGNTEAFF
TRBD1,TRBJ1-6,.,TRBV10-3,TGTGCCATCAGTGATAGGTTGACAGGGACGAATTCACCCCTCCACTTT,CAISDRLTGTNSPLHF